The 18 T cell receptor beta chains reported below all come from one sample, sequenced in a study of spatial heterogeneity in lung cancer (dated by TCRdb to about 2019). No antigen is known for these receptors. The paper's findings and limits, for the study overall: A correlation was observed between the number of expanded intratumoral alpha and beta TCRs and the tumor nonsynonymous mutation count.

Per the publication, the time point label means: sample taken at primary tumor resection. The library was built by means of 5' RACE. The sequencer listed for this sample is NextSeq 500. The raw public data were reprocessed by TCRdb itself: fastp quality trimming at Q25, MiXCR clonotype calling, in-frame beta chains only. Each CDR3 protein appears once, grouped with its most common genes and DNA. Recorded for this sample are around 6,000 distinct CDR3 sequences; about 15% of them occurred a single time. The ten largest clones capture roughly a tenth of the sample. Material: lung tumor tissue, obtained at surgery. Every receptor here comes from a male donor with early-stage non-small cell lung cancer.

This clonotype is labeled as medium-sized. Because the library targeted alpha chains, this beta chain is an off-target read whose size means little. V and J are TRBV9 and TRBJ1-5; D may be TRBD1 (6 bases). From germline, CDR1 is SGDLS and CDR2 YYNGEE. This CDR3 comprises 15 residues. V lost 4 bases, J lost 8 bases, and 19 bases lay in between. The CDR3 region is CASSPGGTGLEPQHF. The CDR3 DNA follows: TGTGCCAGCAGCCCGGGGGGCACAGGCCTAGAGCCCCAGCATTTT.

To note about this clonotype: The library was designed around alpha chains, so this beta chain is a stray read whose abundance carries little weight. The chain couples TRBV5-1 to TRBJ2-1; 8 nucleotides align to TRBD2. The CDR3 spans 15 residues. CDR1 is SGHRS and CDR2 is YFSETQ in the germline V gene. V shed 4 bases and J 1 base; nucleotides not matched to a gene: 4. In nucleotides, the CDR3 is TGCGCCAGCAGCCTGGGACTAGTATCCTACAATGAGCAGTTCTTC. Translation: CASSLGLVSYNEQFF.

This clonotype is labeled medium-sized. A library made for alpha chains picked up this beta chain off target, so its size means little. The chain combines TRBV6-6 with TRBJ2-5; tentative D call: TRBD1 (5 bases). Germline V lookup: CDR1 MNHNY, CDR2 SVGAGI (reference sequence). V lost 7 bases and J 2 bases, leaving 11 bases between the germline ends. This CDR3 region has 13 residues. CDR3 amino acids: CASNHDRQETQYF. The CDR3 nucleotides are TGTGCCAGCAATCATGACAGACAAGAGACCCAGTACTTC.

With respect to this clonotype: This beta chain is a stray sequence in a library constructed for alpha chains; its clone size is not meaningful. The genes are TRBV6-1 and TRBJ2-6; D is unresolved. Germline values: CDR1 MNHNS, CDR2 SASEGT. This CDR3 spans 17 amino acids. The V end was cut by 4 bases, the J end by 1 base, with 14 bases between. The CDR3 coding sequence is TGTGCCAGCAGTGTTATGAGCGATTCTTCTGGGGCCAACGTCCTGACTTTC. Amino acid sequence: CASSVMSDSSGANVLTF.

Judged by abundance, this clonotype is medium-sized (0.01 to 0.1%). Since it is a stray read in a library aimed at alpha chains, this beta chain has a size that is not meaningful. This rearrangement joins TRBV12-3 or TRBV12-4 to TRBJ2-2; no definite D call. This CDR3 comprises 14 residues. V was trimmed by 5 bases and J by 4 bases, leaving 11 bases between them. The CDR3 region has the DNA TGTGCCAGCAGTCCTTCCCTCCTCACCGGGGAGCTGTTTTTT. Its translation is CASSPSLLTGELFF.

Of note for this clonotype: A library prepared for alpha chains yielded this beta chain as an off-target read; its size is of little meaning. The chain has TRBV6-1 and TRBJ1-1, with 7 bases that match TRBD1. The J segment lost 5 bases and the V segment lost 10 bases, leaving 7 bases of the junction unmatched. CDR1 and CDR2 from the germline V gene are MNHNS and SASEGT. This CDR3 spans 12 amino acids. The DNA for the CDR3 is TGTGCCACCCTAGGGGGCTTAACTGAAGCTTTCTTT. This translates into CATLGGLTEAFF.

A note on this clonotype: This beta chain came through as a stray read in a library set up for alpha chains, and its size says little. J is TRBJ2-3 and V is TRBV20-1; the D call may be TRBD1 or TRBD2 (5 bases each). V dropped 8 bases and J dropped 6 bases, with 24 bases sitting between them. Germline CDR1 reads DFQATT; CDR2 reads SNEGSKA (reference sequence). The CDR3 covers 15 residues. CDR3 DNA sequence: TGCAGTACAACGTCCCCCGGGAAGGGGAAGGATACGCAGTATTTT. Translation: CSTTSPGKGKDTQYF.

In its sample, this clonotype ranks as medium-sized (0.01 to 0.1%). The library was prepared for alpha chains; this beta chain is a stray read, so its frequency means little. The rearrangement joins TRBV4-2 to TRBJ1-2; D call uncertain. Per the germline V gene, CDR1 is LGHNA and CDR2 is YNFKEQ. This CDR3 spans 17 amino acids. Trimming took off 2 bases at V and 4 bases at J, with 20 bases between the two ends. CDR3 sequence: CASSQSGRGIVSYGYTF. The DNA for the CDR3 is TGTGCCAGCAGCCAAAGTGGGCGCGGGATAGTCAGCTATGGCTACACCTTC.

In this sample, this clonotype turned up a few times. This beta chain is a stray read from a library made for alpha chains; its abundance is not meaningful. The chain couples TRBV20-1 to TRBJ2-7, with D perhaps matching TRBD1 (6 bases). The V gene's germline CDR1 is DFQATT and CDR2 SNEGSKA (reference sequence). V was pared by 4 bases and J by 6 bases, with 16 bases between. The CDR3 covers 13 residues. The CDR3 is CSATRQVLGEQYF. CDR3 DNA: TGCAGTGCTACCCGACAGGTCCTGGGCGAGCAGTACTTC.

To note about this clonotype: As an off-target read in a library built for alpha chains, this beta chain has a frequency of little significance. This chain joins TRBV30 and TRBJ1-6; no clear D. The CDR3 has 13 amino acids. Germline V lookup: CDR1 GTSNPN, CDR2 SVGIG (reference sequence). V shed 0 bases and J shed 5 bases, with 5 bases lying between them. CDR3 region: CAWSVTDNSPLHF. The CDR3 nucleotides are TGTGCCTGGAGTGTGACCGATAATTCACCCCTCCACTTT.

In its sample, this clonotype ranks as medium-sized. A library made for alpha chains picked up this beta chain off target, so its size means little. V is TRBV27 and J is TRBJ2-5; 9 bases map to TRBD1. The V segment lost 7 bases and the J segment 5 bases; nucleotides outside the gene matches: 5. This CDR3 is built from 13 residues. CDR1 MNHEY and CDR2 SMNVEV come from the germline V gene (reference sequence). CDR3 in amino acids: CASKTGGGETQYF. CDR3 sequence (DNA): TGTGCCAGCAAAACAGGGGGCGGTGAGACCCAGTACTTC.

This clonotype was picked up a small number of times. A library prepared for alpha chains yielded this beta chain as an off-target read; its size is of little meaning. The gene calls are TRBV29-1 and TRBJ2-5; tentatively, D is TRBD1 or TRBD2 (5 bases each). Trimming shortened V by 1 base and J by 1 base, and 7 bases separated the two germline ends. The CDR3 spans 13 residues. Per the germline V gene, CDR1 is SQVTM and CDR2 is ANQGSEA. The CDR3 loop is CSVEAGLQETQYF. DNA of the CDR3: TGCAGCGTTGAAGCGGGGCTCCAAGAGACCCAGTACTTC.

In its sample, this clonotype ranks as medium-sized. This beta chain was picked up by a library intended for alpha chains and is off target, so its count carries little meaning. The rearrangement joins TRBV29-1 to TRBJ1-2, with no clear D. Germline V lookup: CDR1 SQVTM, CDR2 ANQGSEA. Between the trimmed V and J ends, which lost 6 bases and 4 bases, there was a span of 18 bases. This CDR3 comprises 14 residues. The CDR3 sequence is CSVEPPQSLYGYTF. CDR3 nucleotide sequence: TGCAGCGTCGAGCCTCCTCAATCCCTCTATGGCTACACCTTC. Complete variable domain (other parts from reference TRBV29-1 and TRBJ1-2): SAVISQKPSRDICQRGTSLTIQCQVDSQVTMMFWYRQQPGQSLTLIATANQGSEATYESGFVIDKFPISRPNLTFSTLTVSNMSPEDSSIYLCSVEPPQSLYGYTFGSGTRLTVV.

By proportion, this clonotype is medium-sized (0.01 to 0.1%). For a library built for alpha chains, this beta chain is a stray read; little rests on its size. J is TRBJ2-3 and V is TRBV4-1; D uncertain. Trimming shortened V by 1 base and J by 4 bases, and 12 bases separated the two germline ends. CDR1 is MGHRA and CDR2 is YSYEKL in the germline V gene. CDR3 length: 15 amino acids. The CDR3 sequence is CASSQVRRYADTQYF. The CDR3 DNA follows: TGCGCCAGCAGCCAAGTGAGAAGGTACGCAGATACGCAGTATTTT.

The sample holds many counts of this clonotype. Since it is a stray read in a library aimed at alpha chains, this beta chain has a size that is not meaningful. This chain connects TRBV27 to TRBJ1-2, with D possibly TRBD1 on 5 matching bases. Germline loops: CDR1 MNHEY, CDR2 SMNVEV (reference sequence). Trimming left V 0 bases short and J 5 bases short, with 10 bases between. This CDR3 comprises 14 residues. The CDR3 protein is CASSLSRDVYGYTF. CDR3 DNA: TGTGCCAGCAGTTTATCCCGGGACGTATATGGCTACACCTTC.

This clonotype is classed as medium-sized. This beta chain is off target for a library built for alpha chains, so its abundance means little. V and J are TRBV27 and TRBJ2-7; D is uncertain. This CDR3 spans 16 amino acids. In germline, CDR1 is MNHEY, CDR2 SMNVEV (reference sequence). Trimming cost V 2 bases and J 0 bases, with 14 bases left between them. The CDR3 loop is CASSLAGWPNSYEQYF. CDR3 in DNA: TGTGCCAGCAGTTTAGCCGGGTGGCCCAACTCCTACGAGCAGTACTTC.

This clonotype was recorded many times. Within a library made for alpha chains, this beta chain is off target, and its count is uninformative. The chain couples TRBV7-9 to TRBJ2-1, with 10 bases identical to TRBD2. The length of the CDR3 is 17 residues. J was trimmed by 0 bases and V by 10 bases; bases with no gene match: 12. Germline values: CDR1 SEHNR, CDR2 FQNEAQ (reference sequence). This chain's CDR3 is CAKKPLSSGSSYNEQFF. CDR3 bases: TGTGCCAAAAAGCCTCTCTCTAGCGGGAGCTCCTACAATGAGCAGTTCTTC.

On this clonotype: This beta chain is an unintended read in a library built for alpha chains; its size means little. V gene TRBV20-1 combines with J gene TRBJ2-5, with D unresolved. Germline V gene sequence: CDR1 DFQATT, CDR2 SNEGSKA (reference sequence). CDR3 size: 13 residues. The V end was cut by 6 bases, the J end by 2 bases, with 13 bases between. CDR3 amino acids: CSAVGPIQETQYF. DNA for the CDR3: TGCAGTGCCGTCGGGCCCATACAAGAGACCCAGTACTTC.